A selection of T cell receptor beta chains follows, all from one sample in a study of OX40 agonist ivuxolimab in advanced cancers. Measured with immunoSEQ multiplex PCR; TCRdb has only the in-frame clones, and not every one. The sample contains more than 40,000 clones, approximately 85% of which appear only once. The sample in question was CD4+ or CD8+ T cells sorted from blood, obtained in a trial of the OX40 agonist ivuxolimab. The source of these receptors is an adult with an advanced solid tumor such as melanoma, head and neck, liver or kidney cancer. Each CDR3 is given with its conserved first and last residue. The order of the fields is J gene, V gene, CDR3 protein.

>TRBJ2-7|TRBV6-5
CASSYFAGGTYEQYF
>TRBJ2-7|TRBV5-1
CASSPGERSYEQYF
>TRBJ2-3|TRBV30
CAWNPPPSTDTQYF
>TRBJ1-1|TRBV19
CASSLLTGVNTEAFF
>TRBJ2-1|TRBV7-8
CASSISGSTYNEQFF
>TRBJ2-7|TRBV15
CATSREGGASSNEQYF
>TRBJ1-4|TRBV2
CASSRQGTNEKLFF
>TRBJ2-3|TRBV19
CASSTSSGQGTDTQYF
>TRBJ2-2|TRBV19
CASNPGKVLGAGELFF
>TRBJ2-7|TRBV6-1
CASSLGQGAFYEQYF
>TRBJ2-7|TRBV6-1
CASRDQGGIYEQYF
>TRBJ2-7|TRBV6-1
CASSEEGGQYYEQYF
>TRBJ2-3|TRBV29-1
CSVQAWDYQPITDTQYF
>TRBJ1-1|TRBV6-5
CASSYAGDTEAFF
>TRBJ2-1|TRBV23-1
CASSQGESGDRGDNEQFF
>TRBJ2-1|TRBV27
CASSLQGTEQFF
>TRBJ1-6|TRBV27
CASRWGQGNSPLHF
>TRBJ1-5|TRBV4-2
CASSRTSTGQPQHF
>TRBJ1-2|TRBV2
CASSEVPSGYTF
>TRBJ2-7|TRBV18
CASSRADRVYEQYF
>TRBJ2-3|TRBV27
CASRRFSTDTQYF
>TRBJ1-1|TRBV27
CASRRRGNTEAFF
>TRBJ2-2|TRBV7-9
CASSPGSGSRPPTEELFF
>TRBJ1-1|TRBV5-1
CASSFGDRVLNTEAFF
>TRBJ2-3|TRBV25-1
CASTPTGSTDTQYF
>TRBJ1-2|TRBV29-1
CSVLWTGQTYGYTF
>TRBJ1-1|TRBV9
CASSQEPINTEAFF
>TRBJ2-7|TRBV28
CASSLTTTYEQYF
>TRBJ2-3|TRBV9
CASSARDPSVTQYF
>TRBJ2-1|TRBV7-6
CASSSRTDNEQFF
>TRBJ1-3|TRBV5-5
CASSLEGTAGNTIYF
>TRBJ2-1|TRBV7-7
CASSLDSGSSYNEQFF
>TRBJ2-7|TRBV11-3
CASSPPGDRYEQYF
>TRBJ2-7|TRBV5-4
CASSLTSGPAYEQYF
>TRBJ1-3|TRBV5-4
CASSLVGDRLGNTIYF
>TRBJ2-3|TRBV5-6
CASSLRSSWDTDTQYF
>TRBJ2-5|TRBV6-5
CASSYSTGGGETQYF
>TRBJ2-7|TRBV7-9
CASSESSYEQYF
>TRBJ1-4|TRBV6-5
CASSEDRRNEKLFF
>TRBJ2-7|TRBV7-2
CASSFRDNIYEQYF